This TCR beta chain was obtained from a study of OX40 agonist ivuxolimab in advanced cancers. Regarding the study as a whole: Patients with a partial response at 0.1-3.0 mg/kg had among the lowest clonal expansion.

The protocol was immunoSEQ multiplex PCR, while the TCRdb copy is restricted to in-frame clones and leaves out a portion. The sample shows around 60,000 clones, 75% to 90% of them seen only once. Notes on this clone: Antigen unknown.

CDR3 length: 17 amino acids. The V gene end was trimmed by 4 bases and the J gene end by 3 bases; junction bases not matched to a gene: 12. CDR1 and CDR2 from the germline V gene are SGHRS and YFSETQ. The chain couples TRBV5-1 to TRBJ2-3, with 9 bases that match TRBD1. The sequencing here drew on CD4+ or CD8+ T cells sorted from blood, taken in a trial of the OX40 agonist ivuxolimab. The receptor's source is an adult with an advanced solid tumor such as melanoma, head and neck, liver or kidney cancer. CDR3 bases: TGCGCCAGCAGCAAACAACCGGGACAGGGACTTACAGATACGCAGTATTTT. Residues: CASSKQPGQGLTDTQYF. The full variable domain, rest sourced from reference TRBV5-1 and TRBJ2-3, is KAGVTQTPRYLIKTRGQQVTLSCSPISGHRSVSWYQQTPGQGLQFLFEYFSETQRNKGNFPGRFSGRQFSNSRSEMNVSTLELGDSALYLCASSKQPGQGLTDTQYFGPGTRLTVL.